Here is one TCR beta chain with its context. The entry originates in a study of CD8+CD57+ T cells in acquired aplastic anemia. About the research overall: Isolated CD4+ and CD8+ cells, once sorted, yielded DNA averaging about 3.4 ug.

TCR beta VDJ and CDR3 profiles were obtained from a genomic DNA template. TCRdb reprocessed the reads via MiXCR and lists one record per CDR3 protein. The sample has approximately 80,000 distinct CDR3 sequences, approximately 70% seen once. CD8+CD57+ cell expansion, shown by flow cytometry, had occurred in the patients selected for sequencing. CDR3 size: 15 residues. V was clipped by 3 bases and J by 6 bases, with 14 bases between them. Germline CDR1 and CDR2: MGHDK and SYGVNS. The sample comprised sorted CD4+, CD8+, or CD8+CD57+ T cells (not recorded which) from PBMCs. J is TRBJ1-4 and V is TRBV25-1; tentatively, D is TRBD1 (5 bases). The source of this sequence is a human donor with aplastic anemia. CDR3 sequence reads: CASSDSQAEDEKLFF. The CDR3 DNA follows: TGTGCCAGCAGTGACTCACAGGCAGAGGATGAAAAACTGTTTTTT. The full variable domain, rest sourced from reference TRBV25-1 and TRBJ1-4, is EADIYQTPRYLVIGTGKKITLECSQTMGHDKMYWYQQDPGMELHLIHYSYGVNSTEKGDLSSESTVSRIRTEHFPLTLESARPSHTSQYLCASSDSQAEDEKLFFGSGTQLSVL.